This T cell receptor (beta chain) was found in a study of EBV T-cell therapy then PD-1 blockade in nasopharyngeal carcinoma. Indicated treatment: AdE1-LMPpoly-expanded autologous EBV-specific T-cell therapy followed by anti-PD-1 nivolumab. The CDR3 runs to 13 residues. The V gene lost 5 bases and the J gene lost 7 bases, with 13 bases spanning the gap. In germline, CDR1 is KGHDR, CDR2 SFDVKD. Comments on this clone: Its target is not known.

Method: immunoSEQ multiplex PCR; TCRdb's copy keeps in-frame clones and lacks some. The repertoire holds 15,000 to 20,000 clones, with approximately 80% as singletons. The sequencing used CD8+ T cells from blood, collected at day 0 from a patient whose treatment included autologous EBV-specific T cells and nivolumab. This chain uses TRBV24-1 with TRBJ1-1; D gene ambiguous. The source is a man aged 40-49 years with nasopharyngeal carcinoma. CDR3 loop: CATSAHPRSEAFF. CDR3 in DNA: TGTGCCACCAGTGCGCACCCGAGGAGTGAAGCTTTCTTT.